The text below deals with one TCR beta chain. Its antigen is unidentified. TCR beta CDR3 sequences were amplified from RNA transcripts. When the TCR CDR3 underwent first-round RT-PCR, the HTBI primer set was used. TCRdb independently ran MiXCR on the multiplex PCR reads; one entry per CDR3 protein. This table holds about 540,000 distinct CDR3 sequences, about 43% found once. This specimen belongs to a study of T cells in Graves' hyperthyroidism and ophthalmopathy. This CDR3 spans 13 amino acids. V dropped 2 bases and J dropped 3 bases, with 11 bases sitting between them. Germline CDR1 and CDR2: DFQATT and SNEGSKA (reference sequence). Broader study findings: Peripheral blood also featured most of the thyroid clonotypes expanded above 0.001. The model's output predicted ophthalmopathy at a median of roughly seven months prior to onset.

If no ophthalmopathy progression occurred within 18 months, Graves' hyperthyroidism was stable. Clinical symptoms, serum thyroxine and TRAb, thyroid ultrasound and orbital computed tomography together formed the diagnostic basis. The chain combines TRBV20-1 with TRBJ2-7, with D possibly being TRBD2 (6 bases). The sequenced sample consisted of peripheral blood or thyroid tissue (not recorded which). This TCR came from a woman between 18 and 29 years old with Graves' hyperthyroidism. The CDR3 bases are TGCAGTGCTAGATCGGGACTGGGCTACGAGCAGTACTTC. Translated, it gives CSARSGLGYEQYF.